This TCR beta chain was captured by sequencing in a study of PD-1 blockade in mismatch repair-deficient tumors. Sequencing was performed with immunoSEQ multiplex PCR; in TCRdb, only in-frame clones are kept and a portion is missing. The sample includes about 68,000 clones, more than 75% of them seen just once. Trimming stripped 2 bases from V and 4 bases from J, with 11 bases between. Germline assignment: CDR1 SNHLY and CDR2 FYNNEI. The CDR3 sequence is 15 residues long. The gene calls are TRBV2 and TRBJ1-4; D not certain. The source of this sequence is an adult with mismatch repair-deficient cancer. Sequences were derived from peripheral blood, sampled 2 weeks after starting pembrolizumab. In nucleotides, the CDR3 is TGTGCCAGCAGTGAACGGGAGCTCTTTAATGAAAAACTGTTTTTT. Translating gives CASSERELFNEKLFF.